This T cell receptor beta chain originates from a study of PD-1 blockade in mismatch repair-deficient tumors (dated by TCRdb to between 2016 and 2019). With regard to the full study: Between late 2013 and late 2016, the trial enrolled 86 consecutive patients with approximately 12 types of mismatch repair-deficient cancer, all of whom had received prior treatment and were progressing. Deep sequencing of TCR CDR3 regions was used to track tumor-associated T cell clones in peripheral blood of patients responding to PD-1 blockade. General study outcomes and caveats: Clones residing in the tumor, which were often undetectable in blood before treatment, expanded quickly after pembrolizumab and then contracted, generally before radiologic responses.

What the time point label conveys for this sample: peripheral blood 12 weeks after first pembrolizumab dose. Mismatch repair deficiency was established in every enrolled patient by polymerase chain reaction or immunohistochemistry. TCR sequencing was performed for a few patients who responded to pembrolizumab therapy. In the phase II trial, pembrolizumab PD-1 blockade was tested prospectively in advanced mismatch repair-deficient cancers, no matter which tissue of origin the cancers came from. Peripheral blood T cell samples were serially collected before and at multiple times after PD-1 blockade was started. Blood sampling times were expressed in weeks after the first pembrolizumab dose. This clone has just one count. Its cognate antigen has yet to be identified. Base quality data are lacking; no much larger clone is found one base away. Library preparation used the immunoSEQ multiplex PCR assay. This immuneACCESS table, as held by TCRdb, lists in-frame sequences with V and J called but not all clones. Of the missing ones, under half trace to an unresolved V gene in checked studies; the others have no known cause. The sample data list tens of thousands of clones, and over 80% of these were observed just once. Of the sample, 20% to 25% falls within the top ten clones.

The germline V gene supplies CDR1 MNHNS and CDR2 SASEGT. The V end gives up 1 base and the J end 4 bases, leaving 4 bases in the junction not matched to a gene. Reading from cysteine to phenylalanine, the CDR3 counts 16 amino acids. Just CDR3 DNA is preserved here, 48 bases in frame from base 1. The chain was built from TRBV6-1 and TRBJ2-2; 9 central nucleotides agree with TRBD2. The sequencing used peripheral blood, collected 12 weeks after starting pembrolizumab. The sequence was collected from an adult with mismatch repair-deficient cancer. CDR3 region: CASSEGAGGPTGELFF. The DNA sequence is as follows: TGTGCCAGCAGTGAAGGGGCGGGAGGGCCCACCGGGGAGCTGTTTTTT.